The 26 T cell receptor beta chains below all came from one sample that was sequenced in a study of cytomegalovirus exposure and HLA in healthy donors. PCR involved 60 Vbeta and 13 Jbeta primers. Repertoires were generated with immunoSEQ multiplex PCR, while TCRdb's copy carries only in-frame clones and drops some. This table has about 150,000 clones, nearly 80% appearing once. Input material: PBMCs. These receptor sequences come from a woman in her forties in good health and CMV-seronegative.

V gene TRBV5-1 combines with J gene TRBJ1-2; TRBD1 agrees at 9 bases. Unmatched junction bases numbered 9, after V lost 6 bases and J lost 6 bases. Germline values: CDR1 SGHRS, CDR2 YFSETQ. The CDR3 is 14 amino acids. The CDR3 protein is CASTEGQGWDGYTF. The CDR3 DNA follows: TGCGCCAGCACCGAGGGACAGGGATGGGATGGCTACACCTTC.

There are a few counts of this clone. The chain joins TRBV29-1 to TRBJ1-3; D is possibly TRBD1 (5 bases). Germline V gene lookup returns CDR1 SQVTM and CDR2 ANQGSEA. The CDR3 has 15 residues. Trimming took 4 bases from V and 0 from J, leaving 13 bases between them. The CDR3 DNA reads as TGCAGCGTTGGAGAGGGGCCGCCCTCTGGAAACACCATATATTTT. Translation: CSVGEGPPSGNTIYF.

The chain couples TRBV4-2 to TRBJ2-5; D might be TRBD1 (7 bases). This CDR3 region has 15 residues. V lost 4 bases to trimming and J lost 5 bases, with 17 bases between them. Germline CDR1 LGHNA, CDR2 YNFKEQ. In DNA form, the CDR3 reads TGTGCCAGCAGCCCCCGGGCCAGGGGGGAGGAGACCCAGTACTTC. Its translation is CASSPRARGEETQYF.

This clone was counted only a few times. The CDR3 spells CASSIGGNVQPQHF. The CDR3 DNA follows: TGTGCCAGTAGTATCGGGGGGAACGTTCAGCCCCAGCATTTT. The genes are TRBV19 and TRBJ1-5; tentatively, D is TRBD1 (5 bases). The germline V and J ends were trimmed by 3 bases and 6 bases, with 12 bases remaining between them. Germline V gives CDR1 LNHDA, CDR2 SQIVND (reference sequence). The CDR3 consists of 14 residues. Combining the CDR3 with reference TRBV19 and TRBJ1-5 gives the whole variable domain DGGITQSPKYLFRKEGQNVTLSCEQNLNHDAMYWYRQDPGQGLRLIYYSQIVNDFQKGDIAEGYSVSREKKESFPLTVTSAQKNPTAFYLCASSIGGNVQPQHFGDGTRLSIL.

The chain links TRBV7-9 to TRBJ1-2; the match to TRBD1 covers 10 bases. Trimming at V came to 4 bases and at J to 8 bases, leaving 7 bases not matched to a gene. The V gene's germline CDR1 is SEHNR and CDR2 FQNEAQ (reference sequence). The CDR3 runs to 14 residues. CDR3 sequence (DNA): TGTGCCAGCAGCTCGGACAGGGGGACGGGCGGCTACACCTTC. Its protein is CASSSDRGTGGYTF.

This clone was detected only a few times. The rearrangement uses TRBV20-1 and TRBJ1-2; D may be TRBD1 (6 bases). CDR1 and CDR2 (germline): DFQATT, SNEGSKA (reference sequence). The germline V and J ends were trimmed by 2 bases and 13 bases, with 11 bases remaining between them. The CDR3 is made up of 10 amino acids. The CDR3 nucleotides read TGCAGTGCTAGACAGGGGAAGGGCACCTTC. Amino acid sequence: CSARQGKGTF.

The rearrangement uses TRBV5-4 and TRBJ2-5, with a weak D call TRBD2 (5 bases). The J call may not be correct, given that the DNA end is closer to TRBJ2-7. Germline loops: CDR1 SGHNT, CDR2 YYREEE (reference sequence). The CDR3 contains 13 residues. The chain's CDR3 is CASSLTRDHEQYF. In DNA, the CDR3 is TGTGCCAGCAGCTTGACTAGAGACCACGAGCAGTACTTC.

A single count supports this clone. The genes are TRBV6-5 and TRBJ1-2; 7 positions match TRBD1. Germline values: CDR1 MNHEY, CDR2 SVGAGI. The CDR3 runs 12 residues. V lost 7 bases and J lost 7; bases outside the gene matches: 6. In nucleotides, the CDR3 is TGTGCCAGCACCCTCGACAGGGTTGGCTACACCTTC. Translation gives CASTLDRVGYTF.

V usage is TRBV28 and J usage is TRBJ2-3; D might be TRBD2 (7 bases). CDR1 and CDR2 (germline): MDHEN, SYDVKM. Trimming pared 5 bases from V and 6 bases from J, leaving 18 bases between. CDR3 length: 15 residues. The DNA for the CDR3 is TGTGCCAGCAGTGAAGGGGGGCGGGGGTGGGATACGCAGTATTTT. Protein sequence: CASSEGGRGWDTQYF.

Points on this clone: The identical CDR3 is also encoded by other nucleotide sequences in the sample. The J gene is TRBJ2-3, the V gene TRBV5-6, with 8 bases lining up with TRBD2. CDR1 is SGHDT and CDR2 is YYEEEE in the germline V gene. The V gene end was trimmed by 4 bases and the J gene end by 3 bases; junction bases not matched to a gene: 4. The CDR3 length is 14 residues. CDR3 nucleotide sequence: TGTGCCAGCAGCCCCACGGGAGGGACAGATACGCAGTATTTT. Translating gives CASSPTGGTDTQYF.

CDR3 DNA sequence: TGTGCCAGCAGCTCGCCTCATCTAGCGGGGGTGGGTGGGGATACGCAGTATTTT. Translated, it gives CASSSPHLAGVGGDTQYF. This chain uses TRBV11-2 with TRBJ2-3; 10 bases map to TRBD2. The junction had 16 bases not matched to a gene; V was cut back by 4 bases and J by 6 bases. The CDR3 covers 18 residues. Germline V lookup: CDR1 SGHAT, CDR2 FQNNGV.

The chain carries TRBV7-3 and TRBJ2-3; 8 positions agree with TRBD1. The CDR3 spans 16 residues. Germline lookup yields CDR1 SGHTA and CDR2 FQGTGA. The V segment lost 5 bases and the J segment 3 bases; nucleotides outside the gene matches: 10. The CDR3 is CASSPRGDRSTDTQYF. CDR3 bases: TGTGCCAGCAGCCCACGCGGGGACAGGTCGACAGATACGCAGTATTTT.

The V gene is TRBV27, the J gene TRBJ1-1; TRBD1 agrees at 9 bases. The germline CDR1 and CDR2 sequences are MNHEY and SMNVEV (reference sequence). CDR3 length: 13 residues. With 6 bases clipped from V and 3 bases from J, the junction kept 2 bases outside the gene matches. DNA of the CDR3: TGTGCCAGCAGGAGGACAGGGGACACTGAAGCTTTCTTT. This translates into CASRRTGDTEAFF.

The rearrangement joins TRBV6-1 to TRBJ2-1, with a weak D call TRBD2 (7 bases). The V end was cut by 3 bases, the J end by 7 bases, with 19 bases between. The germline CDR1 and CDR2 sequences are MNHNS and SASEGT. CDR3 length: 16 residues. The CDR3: CASSDGGAGLGNEQFF. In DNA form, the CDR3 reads TGTGCCAGCAGTGATGGGGGGGCCGGGTTAGGTAATGAGCAGTTCTTC.

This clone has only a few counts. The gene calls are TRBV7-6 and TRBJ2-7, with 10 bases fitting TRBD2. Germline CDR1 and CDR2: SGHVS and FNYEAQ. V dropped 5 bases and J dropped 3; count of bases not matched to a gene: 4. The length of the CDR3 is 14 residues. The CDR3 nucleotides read TGTGCCAGCAGCACACTAGCGGGGAGCTACGAGCAGTACTTC. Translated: CASSTLAGSYEQYF.

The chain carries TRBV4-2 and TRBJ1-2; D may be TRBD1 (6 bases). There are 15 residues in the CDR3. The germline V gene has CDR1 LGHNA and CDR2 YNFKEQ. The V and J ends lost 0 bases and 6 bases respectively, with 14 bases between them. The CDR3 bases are TGTGCCAGCAGCCAAGACAGGGGAACCCGGGATGGCTACACCTTC. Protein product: CASSQDRGTRDGYTF.

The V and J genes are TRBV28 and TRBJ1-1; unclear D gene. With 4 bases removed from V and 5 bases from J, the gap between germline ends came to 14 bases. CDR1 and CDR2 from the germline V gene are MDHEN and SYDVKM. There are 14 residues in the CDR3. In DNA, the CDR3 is TGTGCCAGCAGTTCTAGTGGAAGTATGACTGAAGCTTTCTTT. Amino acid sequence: CASSSSGSMTEAFF.

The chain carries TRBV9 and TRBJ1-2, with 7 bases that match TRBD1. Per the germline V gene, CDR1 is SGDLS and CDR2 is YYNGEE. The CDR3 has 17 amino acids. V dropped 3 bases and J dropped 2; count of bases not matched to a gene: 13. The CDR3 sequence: CASSETPGTATNYGYTF. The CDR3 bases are TGTGCCAGCAGCGAGACTCCCGGGACAGCGACCAACTATGGCTACACCTTC.

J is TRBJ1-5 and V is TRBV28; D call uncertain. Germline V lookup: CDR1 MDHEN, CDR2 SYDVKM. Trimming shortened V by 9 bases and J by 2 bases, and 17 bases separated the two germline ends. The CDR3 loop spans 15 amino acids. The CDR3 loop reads CASIPGLGGNQPQHF. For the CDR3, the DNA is TGTGCCAGTATTCCGGGCCTCGGGGGCAATCAGCCCCAGCATTTT.

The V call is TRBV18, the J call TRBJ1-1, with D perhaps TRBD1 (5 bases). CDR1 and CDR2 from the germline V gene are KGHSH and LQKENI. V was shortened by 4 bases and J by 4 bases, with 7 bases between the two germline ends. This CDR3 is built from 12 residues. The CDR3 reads CASSLQGTEAFF. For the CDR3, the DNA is TGTGCCAGCTCACTCCAGGGCACTGAAGCTTTCTTT.

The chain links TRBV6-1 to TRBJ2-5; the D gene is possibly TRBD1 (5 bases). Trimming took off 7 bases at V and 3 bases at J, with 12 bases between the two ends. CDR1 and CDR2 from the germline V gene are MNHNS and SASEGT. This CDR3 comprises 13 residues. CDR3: CASTRQIEETQYF. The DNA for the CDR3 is TGTGCCAGCACCCGACAGATAGAAGAGACCCAGTACTTC.

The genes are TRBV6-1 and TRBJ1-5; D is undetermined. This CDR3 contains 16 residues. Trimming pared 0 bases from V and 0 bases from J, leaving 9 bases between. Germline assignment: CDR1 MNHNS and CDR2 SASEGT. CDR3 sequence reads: CASSEALQYSNQPQHF. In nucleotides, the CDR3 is TGTGCCAGCAGTGAAGCGCTTCAGTATAGCAATCAGCCCCAGCATTTT.

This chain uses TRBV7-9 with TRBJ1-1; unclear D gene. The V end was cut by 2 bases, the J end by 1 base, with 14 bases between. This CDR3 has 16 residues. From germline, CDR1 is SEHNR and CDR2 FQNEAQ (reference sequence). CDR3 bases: TGTGCCAGCAGCTTATACGAGGTACGGCCGAACACTGAAGCTTTCTTT. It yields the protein CASSLYEVRPNTEAFF.

CDR3 region: CASSRGQASSYEQYF. DNA of the CDR3: TGTGCCAGCAGTAGGGGACAGGCGAGCTCCTACGAGCAGTACTTC. This chain joins TRBV6-5 and TRBJ2-7; TRBD1 agrees at 8 bases. The length of the CDR3 is 15 residues. Germline V gene lookup returns CDR1 MNHEY and CDR2 SVGAGI. V lost 5 bases to trimming and J lost 0 bases; unmatched junction nucleotides: 6.

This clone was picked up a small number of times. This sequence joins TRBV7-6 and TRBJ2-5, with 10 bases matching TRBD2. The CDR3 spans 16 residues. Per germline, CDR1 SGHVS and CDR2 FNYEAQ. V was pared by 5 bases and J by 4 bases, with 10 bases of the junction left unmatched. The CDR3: CASSTHLAGVRETQYF. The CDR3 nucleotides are TGTGCCAGCAGCACTCACCTAGCGGGGGTCAGAGAGACCCAGTACTTC.

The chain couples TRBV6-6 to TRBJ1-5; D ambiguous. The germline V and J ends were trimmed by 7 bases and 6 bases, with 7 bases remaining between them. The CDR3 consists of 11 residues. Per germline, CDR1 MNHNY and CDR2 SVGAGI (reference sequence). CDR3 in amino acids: CASTPSQPQHF. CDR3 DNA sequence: TGTGCCAGCACTCCGAGTCAGCCCCAGCATTTT.